The rows below give T cell receptor beta chains drawn from one sample of a study of blood T cell repertoires in COVID-19. Here immunoSEQ multiplex PCR was the method, and the copy in TCRdb shows in-frame clones only, minus some. The sample includes some 300,000 clones, around 85% of them seen just once. Material: peripheral blood. The receptor set was obtained from a woman aged 50 to 65 with active or convalescent COVID-19. Each CDR3 is given with its conserved first and last residue. D genes are given only for firm matches. A row's size may be missing; if present it is once, few, many or a size class.

-	TRBJ1-2	TRBV11-2	-	TGTGCCAGCAGCTTAGAGACGGGTCCTTATGGCTACACCTTC	CASSLETGPYGYTF
-	TRBJ2-1	TRBV6-5	-	TGTGCCAGCGGCCTCGCGGCTAGCTCCTACAATGAGCAGTTCTTC	CASGLAASSYNEQFF
-	TRBJ1-5	TRBV2	-	TGTGCCAGCAAGGATACAGTCAGCCAGCCCCAGCATTTT	CASKDTVSQPQHF
once	TRBJ2-7	TRBV5-8	TRBD2	TGTGCCAGCAGCGGAACAGGGACTAGCGGGCCGACCTACGAGCAGTACTTC	CASSGTGTSGPTYEQYF
-	TRBJ2-6	TRBV5-1	-	TGCGCCAGCTTCCCCAGCTCTGGGGCCAACGTCCTGACTTTC	CASFPSSGANVLTF
-	TRBJ1-5	TRBV28	TRBD1	TGTGCCAGCAGTCCCGCTGGACAGGTAAGCAATCAGCCCCAGCATTTT	CASSPAGQVSNQPQHF
-	TRBJ2-1	TRBV11-2	TRBD2	TGTGCCAGCAGCCTCCTTTTCTGGGTAGCGGGAGGGAACAATGAGCAGTTCTTC	CASSLLFWVAGGNNEQFF
-	TRBJ2-3	TRBV6-5	TRBD1	TGTGCCAGCAGGAAGGGACAGGGGTTCCCAGATACGCAGTATTTT	CASRKGQGFPDTQYF
-	TRBJ2-5	TRBV6-5	-	TGTGCCAGCAGTCGAGGGGGGGCCCCGGGGACCCAGTACTTC	CASSRGGAPGTQYF
-	TRBJ2-6	TRBV7-9	-	TGTGCCACCCCCTGGGCTTCAGGGGCCAACGTCCTGACTTTC	CATPWASGANVLTF
many	TRBJ2-1	TRBV11-2	TRBD1	TGTGCCAGCAGCGTACCGGGACAGATTTTCAATGAGCAGTTCTTC	CASSVPGQIFNEQFF
-	TRBJ2-1	TRBV9	-	TGTGCCAGCAGCGTAGTGGCCCTCGAAGGGGATGAGCAGTTCTTC	CASSVVALEGDEQFF
-	TRBJ2-7	TRBV3-1/TRBV3-2	-	TGTGCCAGCAGCCAATCCCCGAGCTCCTACGAGCAGTACTTC	CASSQSPSSYEQYF
-	TRBJ2-3	TRBV5-1	-	TGCGCCAGCAGCAGGGAGAGCGGGTCTCTCACAGATACGCAGTATTTT	CASSRESGSLTDTQYF
-	TRBJ2-2	TRBV5-1	TRBD1	TGCGCCAGCAGCTTGGATTTCGGGACAGTCACCGGGGAGCTGTTTTTT	CASSLDFGTVTGELFF
-	TRBJ1-5	TRBV19	TRBD1	TGTGCCAGTAGCTGGGACAGTTCTCAGCCCCAGCATTTT	CASSWDSSQPQHF
-	TRBJ2-7	TRBV5-1	TRBD1	TGCGCCAGCAGCCGGACAGGGGACCTCTACGAGCAGTACTTC	CASSRTGDLYEQYF